Given below is one TCR beta chain in context. Its antigen is unidentified. This sample is drawn from a study of cytomegalovirus exposure and HLA in healthy donors. Broader study findings: Reportedly, TCR beta sequences accurately predicted HLA-A and HLA-B alleles in most subjects.

Germline V gene sequence: CDR1 SGHRS, CDR2 YFSETQ. There are 14 residues in the CDR3. In the PCR, 60 Vbeta and 13 Jbeta primers were used. Here immunoSEQ multiplex PCR was the method, and the copy in TCRdb shows in-frame clones only, minus some. The sample includes some 190,000 clones, 82% seen only once; the top ten take roughly 1.4%. The gene calls are TRBV5-1 and TRBJ2-5; a possible D gene is TRBD1 (6 bases). Gene TRBJ2-7 matches the end of the DNA better, so the J call may be wrong. Sequences were obtained from PBMCs. The TCR comes from a middle-aged man in good health and CMV-seronegative. DNA for the CDR3: TGCGCCAGCAGCTGGGGGATGGACAGTGGCGAGCAGTACTTC. Its translation: CASSWGMDSGEQYF.